The 24 T cell receptor beta chains below come from one sample, sequenced in a study of lymphopenia after photon versus proton radiotherapy. Measured with immunoSEQ multiplex PCR; TCRdb has only the in-frame clones, and not every one. The table lists about 30,000 clones, roughly 90% of them singletons. The input for sequencing was peripheral blood, taken from a patient treated with photon-based radiotherapy. The receptors originated from a woman between 45 and 60 years old with pancreatic cancer.

The chain combines TRBV6-1 with TRBJ2-1; D is possibly TRBD1 (6 bases). Germline V gives CDR1 MNHNS, CDR2 SASEGT. The CDR3 spans 12 residues. The ends were cut back, 10 bases at V and 8 bases at J, with 15 bases in the middle. The CDR3 here is CATPTGNHEQFF. For the CDR3, the DNA is TGTGCCACCCCAACAGGGAACCATGAGCAGTTCTTC.

This chain joins TRBV7-2 and TRBJ2-7; D is tentatively TRBD1 or TRBD2 (5 bases each). The CDR3 length is 17 residues. Per the germline V gene, CDR1 is SGHTA and CDR2 is FQGNSA. Trimming shortened V by 5 bases and J by 6 bases, and 26 bases separated the two germline ends. DNA for the CDR3: TGTGCCAGCAGCCTTGGGGCCCCTCGGGAACTATTGCGCGAGCAGTACTTC. It codes for CASSLGAPRELLREQYF. Supplemented by reference TRBV7-2 and TRBJ2-7, the full variable domain reads GAGVSQSPSNKVTEKGKDVELRCDPISGHTALYWYRQSLGQGLEFLIYFQGNSAPDKSGLPSDRFSAERTGGSVSTLTIQRTQQEDSAVYLCASSLGAPRELLREQYFGPGTRLTVT.

In its sample, this clone was seen once. The rearrangement links TRBV28 to TRBJ1-6, with D hard to call. The CDR3 is 12 amino acids. V lost 5 bases, J lost 13 bases, and 12 bases lay in between. Per germline, CDR1 MDHEN and CDR2 SYDVKM. The chain's CDR3 is CASSLRTGPLHF. The DNA of the CDR3 is TGTGCCAGCAGTCTCCGTACGGGTCCCCTCCACTTT.

The chain uses TRBV18 and TRBJ2-5; the D is unclear. The J call could be wrong; TRBJ2-7 is a better fit for the DNA end. The germline V gene encodes CDR1 KGHSH and CDR2 LQKENI. The CDR3 consists of 11 residues. In DNA, the CDR3 is TGTGCCAGCTCACTGTCCTACGAGCAGTACTTC. It yields the protein CASSLSYEQYF.

The table lists this clone with a count of one. DNA of the CDR3: TGTGCCAGCAGCTTTAGCGGGTGGGGAGAGACCCAGTACTTC. The encoded protein is CASSFSGWGETQYF. The J gene is TRBJ2-5, the V gene TRBV7-7, with 7 bases identical to TRBD2. J gave up 4 bases and V 3 bases, and 5 bases lay outside the gene matches. Germline V CDR1 and CDR2: SSHAT, FNYEAQ (reference sequence). This CDR3 has 14 residues.

The gene calls are TRBV10-2 and TRBJ1-2; tentative D call: TRBD1 (6 bases). Germline loops: CDR1 WSHSY, CDR2 SAAADI. With 2 bases removed from V and 4 bases from J, the gap between germline ends came to 23 bases. The CDR3 runs 18 residues. The CDR3 DNA reads as TGCGCCAGCAGTGAGAAGCAGGGACTGGGGTTCAGGGGCTATGGCTACACCTTC. It specifies CASSEKQGLGFRGYGYTF.

This chain connects TRBV27 to TRBJ1-1; D remains unclear. CDR3 length: 14 residues. The germline V and J ends were trimmed by 7 bases and 0 bases, with 12 bases remaining between them. The V gene's germline CDR1 is MNHEY and CDR2 SMNVEV (reference sequence). This chain's CDR3 is CASISGFMNTEAFF. CDR3 DNA sequence: TGTGCCAGCATTTCGGGCTTCATGAACACTGAAGCTTTCTTT.

The gene calls are TRBV9 and TRBJ1-1; D might be TRBD1 (5 bases). The germline V and J ends were trimmed by 0 bases and 10 bases, with 13 bases remaining between them. Per the germline V gene, CDR1 is SGDLS and CDR2 is YYNGEE. This CDR3 spans 13 amino acids. CDR3 nucleotides: TGTGCCAGCAGCGTAGAACAGGTTGGAAGAGCTTTCTTT. Its protein product is CASSVEQVGRAFF. The variable domain in full, with the rest retrieved from reference TRBV9 and TRBJ1-1, is DSGVTQTPKHLITATGQRVTLRCSPRSGDLSVYWYQQSLDQGLQFLIQYYNGEERAKGNILERFSAQQFPDLHSELNLSSLELGDSALYFCASSVEQVGRAFFGQGTRLTVV.

The rearrangement uses TRBV6-6 and TRBJ2-3; possible D gene TRBD2, 6 bases. V gave up 2 bases and J gave up 4 bases, with 10 bases separating them. CDR3 length: 14 residues. The germline CDR1 and CDR2 sequences are MNHNY and SVGAGI (reference sequence). CDR3 protein: CASSYGGIPDTQYF. As DNA, the CDR3 is TGTGCCAGCAGTTACGGCGGGATTCCAGATACGCAGTATTTT.

The chain employs TRBV28 and TRBJ2-7, with 7 bases lining up with TRBD1. The CDR3 is 16 residues long. Germline CDR1 reads MDHEN; CDR2 reads SYDVKM. Trimming at V came to 5 bases and at J to 0 bases, leaving 10 bases not matched to a gene. Here the CDR3 DNA reads TGTGCCAGCAGTGTTCAACCGGGACAGAGCTCCTACGAGCAGTACTTC. Amino acids: CASSVQPGQSSYEQYF.

V is TRBV6-5 and J is TRBJ1-5, with TRBD1 matching over 9 bases. Germline V gives CDR1 MNHEY, CDR2 SVGAGI. Germline trimming cut 6 bases from V and 5 bases from J; bases unmatched to any gene: 5. This CDR3 has 14 residues. Here the CDR3 reads CASRLTGGHQPQHF. The CDR3, as DNA: TGTGCCAGCAGGCTTACAGGGGGCCATCAGCCCCAGCATTTT.

This chain uses TRBV5-4 with TRBJ2-7; 9 bases agree with TRBD2. V shed 0 bases, J shed 6 bases, and the junction held 7 bases outside the gene matches. Germline lookup yields CDR1 SGHNT and CDR2 YYREEE (reference sequence). This CDR3 comprises 15 residues. CDR3 bases: TGTGCCAGCAGCTTGGCGGGCGGGAGGGCCTTCGAGCAGTACTTC. Translation: CASSLAGGRAFEQYF.

The rearrangement joins TRBV28 to TRBJ2-1; D is perhaps TRBD2 (6 bases). Germline loops: CDR1 MDHEN, CDR2 SYDVKM. CDR3 length: 13 residues. Trimming pared 6 bases from V and 9 bases from J, leaving 15 bases between. This CDR3 is CASSYGTGREQFF. For the CDR3, the DNA is TGTGCCAGCAGCTACGGGACTGGGCGTGAGCAGTTCTTC.

The chain recombines TRBV5-6 with TRBJ2-7; 8 bases agree with TRBD1. The CDR3 extends over 18 amino acids. V trimming: 1 base; J trimming: 7 bases; junction bases outside the gene matches: 19. Germline loops: CDR1 SGHDT, CDR2 YYEEEE. The CDR3 loop reads CASSLPGQGATGLGEQYF. CDR3 nucleotide sequence: TGTGCCAGCAGCTTGCCAGGACAGGGCGCTACCGGTTTGGGGGAGCAGTACTTC.

CDR3 DNA: TGTGCCAGCAGTGCGGGACAGTATGAAGCTTTCTTT. This sequence encodes CASSAGQYEAFF. V gene TRBV6-1 combines with J gene TRBJ1-1; 7 nucleotides align to TRBD1. From germline, CDR1 is MNHNS and CDR2 SASEGT. The CDR3 totals 12 residues. V was clipped by 4 bases and J by 7 bases; unmatched bases: 3.

The CDR3 coding sequence is TGTGCCAGTAGTTTAGGGCGGGGAGGAAACAATGAGCAGTTCTTC. Translating it yields CASSLGRGGNNEQFF. The rearrangement uses TRBV19 and TRBJ2-1; weak D call: TRBD2 (6 bases). Germline V lookup: CDR1 LNHDA, CDR2 SQIVND (reference sequence). The CDR3 is 15 amino acids. Trimming removed 5 bases from V and 5 bases from J, with 16 bases in between.

V and J are TRBV9 and TRBJ1-2; 9 nucleotides agree with TRBD1. Germline CDR1 is SGDLS and CDR2 is YYNGEE. V gave up 3 bases and J gave up 8 bases; unmatched junction bases: 11. The CDR3 has 15 residues. DNA for the CDR3: TGTGCCAGCAGCGCCCGGGACAGGGAAAGGAAAGGCTACACCTTC. Translation: CASSARDRERKGYTF.

The chain recombines TRBV15 with TRBJ2-7; TRBD1 aligns across 7 bases. In germline, CDR1 is LNHNV, CDR2 YYDKDF (reference sequence). V shed 5 bases and J 0 bases; nucleotides not matched to a gene: 7. The CDR3 has 15 residues. CDR3 region: CATSEGDSSSYEQYF. CDR3 coding DNA: TGTGCCACCAGCGAGGGGGACAGTAGCTCCTACGAGCAGTACTTC.

The chain uses TRBV30 and TRBJ2-7; the match to TRBD1 covers 7 bases. In germline, CDR1 is GTSNPN, CDR2 SVGIG (reference sequence). J gave up 4 bases and V 3 bases, and 12 bases lay outside the gene matches. The CDR3 is made up of 15 amino acids. The CDR3 bases are TGTGCCTGGAGCCCGGAAGCTGGGACAGCTTACGAGCAGTACTTC. Protein sequence: CAWSPEAGTAYEQYF.

The rearrangement joins TRBV7-2 to TRBJ2-5, with 12 bases that match TRBD2. From germline, CDR1 is SGHTA and CDR2 FQGNSA. This CDR3 region has 15 residues. The V segment lost 2 bases and the J segment 5 bases; nucleotides outside the gene matches: 3. The CDR3 loop reads CASSLNLAGGETQYF. In DNA form, the CDR3 reads TGTGCCAGCAGCTTAAACCTAGCGGGAGGGGAGACCCAGTACTTC.

CDR3 sequence (DNA): TGCGCCAGCAGCCAAGATAGACCCCCCCGCGAGCAGTACTTC. It is translated as CASSQDRPPREQYF. The genes are TRBV4-3 and TRBJ2-7; D is uncertain. From germline, CDR1 is LGHNA and CDR2 YSLEER. V lost 0 bases and J lost 6, with 12 bases in between. CDR3 size: 14 residues.

The J gene is TRBJ2-2, the V gene TRBV5-5, with 8 bases fitting TRBD2. The V gene's germline CDR1 is SGHKS and CDR2 YYEKEE (reference sequence). This CDR3 region has 16 residues. V lost 3 bases and J lost 0; bases outside the gene matches: 4. The CDR3 coding sequence is TGTGCCAGCAGCTATAGCGGGATATCGAACACCGGGGAGCTGTTTTTT. As protein: CASSYSGISNTGELFF.

The chain employs TRBV27 and TRBJ1-2; the D gene is possibly TRBD1 (5 bases). Trimming took 5 bases from V and 3 from J, leaving 10 bases between them. Germline CDR1 MNHEY, CDR2 SMNVEV (reference sequence). This CDR3 is built from 13 residues. The chain's CDR3 is CASSPTDYYGYTF. The CDR3 nucleotides read TGTGCCAGCAGTCCGACAGATTACTATGGCTACACCTTC.

This clone showed up just once. This rearrangement joins TRBV5-1 to TRBJ2-5; D is unresolved. The V gene's germline CDR1 is SGHRS and CDR2 YFSETQ. V was cut by 2 bases and J by 5 bases, with 7 bases left in between. CDR3 size: 12 residues. CDR3 sequence (DNA): TGCGCCAGCAGCTTAGGTGTTGAGACCCAGTACTTC. Translating it yields CASSLGVETQYF.